These 9 T cell receptor beta chains came from one sample sequenced in a study of blood T cells in healthy people across ages. A sample-barcoded 5' primer and a J-beta primer mix were used in a second PCR of roughly 7 to 12 cycles. MiXCR, applied by TCRdb to the 5' RACE reads, yields one record per CDR3 protein. The sample contains 1.5 million to 2 million distinct CDR3 sequences, approximately 40% of which appear only once. Sequenced: blood. The receptors were gathered from a human donor in good health.

A single count supports this clonotype. The V call is TRBV6-2 or TRBV6-3, the J call TRBJ2-4; the D call may be TRBD1 or TRBD2 (5 bases each). This CDR3 region has 16 residues. V gave up 4 bases and J gave up 0 bases, with 13 bases separating them. The V gene's germline CDR1 is MNHEY and CDR2 SVGEGT. The CDR3 nucleotides read TGTGCCAGCAGTTCAGCGGAGACAGAAGCCAAAAACATTCAGTACTTC. Protein sequence: CASSSAETEAKNIQYF.

V usage is TRBV3-1 and J usage is TRBJ1-2; no firm D call. Per germline, CDR1 LGHDT and CDR2 YNNKEL (reference sequence). The V gene lost 0 bases and the J gene lost 3 bases, with 8 bases spanning the gap. The CDR3 contains 14 residues. CDR3 sequence (DNA): TGTGCCAGCAGCCAAGATTTCACAGACTATGGCTACACCTTC. Its translation: CASSQDFTDYGYTF.

In its sample, this clonotype was seen a few times. The CDR3 reads CSVVPLGQGNEQYF. The CDR3 DNA sequence: TGCAGCGTTGTCCCTTTAGGACAAGGGAACGAGCAGTACTTC. V is TRBV29-1 and J is TRBJ2-7; TRBD1 is a possible D gene (5 bases). Trimming left V 4 bases short and J 5 bases short, with 18 bases between. Germline CDR1 reads SQVTM; CDR2 reads ANQGSEA. The CDR3 is made up of 14 amino acids.

This clonotype occurred a few times. The chain is built from TRBV5-1 and TRBJ2-1; 13 bases are shared with TRBD2. The V segment lost 4 bases and the J segment 6 bases; nucleotides outside the gene matches: 16. CDR3 length equals 19 residues. Germline CDR1 reads SGHRS; CDR2 reads YFSETQ. The CDR3 nucleotides are TGCGCCAGCAGCCGGTCGACTAGCGGGGGGCACACTAGCTTCAATGAGCAGTTCTTC. Its protein product is CASSRSTSGGHTSFNEQFF.

This clonotype was detected only once. The chain uses TRBV3-1 and TRBJ1-4; TRBD1 matches 7 bases. Germline values: CDR1 LGHDT, CDR2 YNNKEL (reference sequence). This CDR3 is 15 amino acids long. Trimming at V came to 1 base and at J to 14 bases, leaving 13 bases not matched to a gene. CDR3 residues: CASSQGSEVRGKLFF. In DNA form, the CDR3 reads TGTGCCAGCAGCCAAGGCTCAGAGGTCAGGGGGAAGCTGTTTTTT.

CDR3 amino acids: CASSRDGRNTEAFF. CDR3 DNA sequence: TGCGCCAGCAGCAGGGACGGACGGAACACTGAAGCTTTCTTT. This chain uses TRBV5-1 with TRBJ1-1; maybe TRBD1 (5 bases). There are 14 residues in the CDR3. V dropped 4 bases and J dropped 1 base, with 11 bases sitting between them. Germline CDR1 and CDR2: SGHRS and YFSETQ.

V is TRBV12-3 or TRBV12-4 and J is TRBJ2-3; D is undetermined. Trimming cost V 1 base and J 11 bases, with 10 bases left between them. This CDR3 has 12 amino acids. The CDR3 coding sequence is TGTGCCAGCAGTTTAGGAGCTGATGTGCAGTATTTT. This sequence encodes CASSLGADVQYF.

This clonotype appeared once. The CDR3 bases are TGTGCCAGCAGCTCCTATGGTGGTCGCAATGAGCAGTTCTTC. Translated: CASSSYGGRNEQFF. V and J are TRBV5-5 and TRBJ2-1; D unresolved. V was shortened by 3 bases and J by 6 bases, with 13 bases between the two germline ends. CDR3 size: 14 residues. Germline CDR1 is SGHKS and CDR2 is YYEKEE (reference sequence).

The J gene is TRBJ1-6, the V gene TRBV6-5, with D perhaps matching TRBD1 (5 bases). Trimming stripped 0 bases from V and 9 bases from J, with 12 bases between. The CDR3 contains 15 residues. CDR1 and CDR2 (germline): MNHEY, SVGAGI. DNA for the CDR3: TGTGCCAGCAGTTACTCGAGAGGGGAGGGTTCACCCCTCCACTTT. It translates to CASSYSRGEGSPLHF.